This entry concerns a single T cell receptor beta chain. Its antigen is unidentified. Germline is not matched at one junction end, which may reflect a read error. The data are from a study of response to subunit inactivated influenza vaccine. Regarding the study as a whole: That few new T cells are recruited by each seasonal influenza vaccination was the authors' suggestion.

TCRdb re-called the RT-PCR reads with MiXCR, one entry per CDR3 protein. The table includes over 300,000 distinct CDR3 sequences, around a fifth detected once. The source of this sequence is a man aged 45 to 70 who received an inactivated influenza vaccine. The sample was PBMCs from blood, taken approximately 20 months after vaccination.

CDR3 loop: CASSLAGSNQLQHF. CDR3 bases: TGTGCCAGCAGCTTAGCGGGTAGCAATCAGCTCCAGCATTTT. This chain uses TRBV7-8 with TRBJ1-5; the D is unclear. The CDR3 contains 14 residues. Germline assignment: CDR1 SGHVS and CDR2 FQNEAQ. The full variable domain, with the rest looked up from reference TRBV7-8 and TRBJ1-5, is GAGVSQSPRYKVAKRGQDVALRCDPISGHVSLFWYQQALGQGPEFLTYFQNEAQLDKSGLPSDRFFAERPEGSVSTLKIQRTQQEDSAVYLCASSLAGSNQLQHFGDGTRLSIL.